The clone carrying this TCR beta chain showed up many times. Its antigen is undetermined. V lost 0 bases and J 4 bases, leaving 10 bases between the germline ends. From germline, CDR1 is GTSNPN and CDR2 SVGIG (reference sequence). This CDR3 has 14 residues. Amplification yielded TCR beta CDR3 regions, with RNA transcripts as the source. The HTBI primer set was used in a first-round RT-PCR of the TCR CDR3. TCRdb re-derived calls from the multiplex PCR reads in MiXCR, one entry per CDR3 protein. The sample has approximately 260,000 distinct CDR3 sequences, 15% seen once; the top ten hold around 30%. This sample was taken from a study of T cells in Graves' hyperthyroidism and ophthalmopathy. Study-level findings and limits: Blood samples included most of the expanded thyroid clonotypes exceeding 0.001.

The source of this sequence is a woman in her fifties or sixties with Graves' hyperthyroidism that later progressed to Graves' ophthalmopathy. Sequencing used blood. The chain recombines TRBV30 with TRBJ1-3; tentatively, D is TRBD1 (5 bases). CDR3: CAWSVGGDGNTIYF. For the CDR3, the DNA is TGTGCCTGGAGTGTCGGAGGGGACGGAAACACCATATATTTT.